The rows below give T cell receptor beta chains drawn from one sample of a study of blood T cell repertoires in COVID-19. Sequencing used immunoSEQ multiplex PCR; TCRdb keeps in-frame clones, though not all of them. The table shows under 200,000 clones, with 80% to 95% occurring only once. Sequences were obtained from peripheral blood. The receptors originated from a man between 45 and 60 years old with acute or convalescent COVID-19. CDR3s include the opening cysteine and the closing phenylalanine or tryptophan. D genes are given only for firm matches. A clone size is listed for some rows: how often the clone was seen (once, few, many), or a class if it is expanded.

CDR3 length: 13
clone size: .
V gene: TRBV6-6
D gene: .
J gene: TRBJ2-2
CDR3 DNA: TGTGCCAGCAGCCAACAGGGCCCCGGGGAGCTGTTTTTT
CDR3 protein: CASSQQGPGELFF

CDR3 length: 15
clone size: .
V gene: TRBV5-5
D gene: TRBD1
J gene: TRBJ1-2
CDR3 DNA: TGTGCCAGCAGCTTGGTGGGACAGCTGGACTATGGCTACACCTTC
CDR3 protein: CASSLVGQLDYGYTF

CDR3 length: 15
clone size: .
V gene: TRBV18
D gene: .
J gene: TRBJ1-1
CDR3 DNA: TGTGCCAGCTCACCCGATTGGGGGACTGGCACTGAAGCTTTCTTT
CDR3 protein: CASSPDWGTGTEAFF

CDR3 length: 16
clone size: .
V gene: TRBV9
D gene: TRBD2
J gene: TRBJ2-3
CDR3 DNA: TGTGCCAGCAGCGGGAGCGGGGGGGGGAGCACAGATACGCAGTATTTT
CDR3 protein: CASSGSGGGSTDTQYF

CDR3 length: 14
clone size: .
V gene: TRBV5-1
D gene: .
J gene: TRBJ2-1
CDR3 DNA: TGCGCCAGCAGCTTGGGTCGGGGAGACAATGAGCAGTTCTTC
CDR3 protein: CASSLGRGDNEQFF

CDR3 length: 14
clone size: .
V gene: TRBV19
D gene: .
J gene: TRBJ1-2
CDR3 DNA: TGTGCCAGTAGTATCGGACAGCCCAACTATGGCTACACCTTC
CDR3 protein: CASSIGQPNYGYTF

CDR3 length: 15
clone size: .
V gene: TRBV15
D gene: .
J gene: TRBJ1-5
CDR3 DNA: TGTGCCACCAGCAGAGGACAGGCCCACAATCAGCCCCAGCATTTT
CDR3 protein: CATSRGQAHNQPQHF

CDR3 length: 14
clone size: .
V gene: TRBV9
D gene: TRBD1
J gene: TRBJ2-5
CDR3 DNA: TGTGCCAGCAGCAGATCGGGACAGCAAGAGACCCAGTACTTC
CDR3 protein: CASSRSGQQETQYF

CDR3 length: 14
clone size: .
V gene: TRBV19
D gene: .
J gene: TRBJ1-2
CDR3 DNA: TGTGCCAGTAGTCCAGGAGGAGCCGGCTATGGCTACACCTTC
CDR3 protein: CASSPGGAGYGYTF

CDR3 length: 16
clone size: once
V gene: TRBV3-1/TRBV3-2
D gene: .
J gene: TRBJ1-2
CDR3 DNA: TGTGCCAGCAGCCAAGTAGGGGTGGACCCACTCTATGGCTACACCTTC
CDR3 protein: CASSQVGVDPLYGYTF

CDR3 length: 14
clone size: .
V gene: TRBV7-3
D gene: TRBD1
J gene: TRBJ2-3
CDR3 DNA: TGTGCCAGCAGCTCCACGACAGGGGCAGATACGCAGTATTTT
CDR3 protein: CASSSTTGADTQYF

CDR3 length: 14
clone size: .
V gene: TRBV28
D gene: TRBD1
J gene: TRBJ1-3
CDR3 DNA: TGTGCCAGCAGCTTGACAGGGGCCGGAAACACCATATATTTT
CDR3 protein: CASSLTGAGNTIYF

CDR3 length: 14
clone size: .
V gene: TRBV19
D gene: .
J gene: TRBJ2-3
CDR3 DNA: TGTGCCAGTAACACGGGGAGTAGCACAGATACGCAGTATTTT
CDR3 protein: CASNTGSSTDTQYF

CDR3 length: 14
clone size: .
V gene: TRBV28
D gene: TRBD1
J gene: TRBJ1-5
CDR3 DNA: TGTGCCAGCAGGCCCGGGACAGGGATTCAGCCCCAGCATTTT
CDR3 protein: CASRPGTGIQPQHF

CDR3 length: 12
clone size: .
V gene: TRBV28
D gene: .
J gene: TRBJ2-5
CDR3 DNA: TGTGCCAGCAACCCTGAGGGAGAGACCCAGTACTTC
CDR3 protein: CASNPEGETQYF